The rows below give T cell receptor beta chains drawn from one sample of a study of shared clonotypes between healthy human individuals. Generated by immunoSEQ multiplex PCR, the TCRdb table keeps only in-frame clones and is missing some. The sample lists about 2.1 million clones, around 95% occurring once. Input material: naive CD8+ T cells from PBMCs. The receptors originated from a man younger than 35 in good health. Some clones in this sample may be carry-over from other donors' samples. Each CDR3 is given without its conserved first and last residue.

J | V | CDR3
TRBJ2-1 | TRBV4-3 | ASSQTFGGEYNEQF
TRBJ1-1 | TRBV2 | ASSEGTWNTEAF
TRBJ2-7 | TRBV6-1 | ASSRTYEQY
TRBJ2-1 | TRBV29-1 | SVQREGPPYNEQF
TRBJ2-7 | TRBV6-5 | ASSPNEREVYEQY
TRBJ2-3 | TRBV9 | ASSGLGTDTQY
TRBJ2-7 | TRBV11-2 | ASSPRISYEQY
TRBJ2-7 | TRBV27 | ASRDLGTYEQY
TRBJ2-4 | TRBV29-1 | SVVGGELAKNIQY
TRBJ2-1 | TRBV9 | ASSAQGNEQF
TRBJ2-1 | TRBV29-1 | SVESRYNEQF
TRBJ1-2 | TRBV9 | ASSLGEQGRVHGYT
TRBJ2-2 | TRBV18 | ASSPPSLAGTNTGELF
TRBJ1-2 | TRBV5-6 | ASSSGEENYGYT
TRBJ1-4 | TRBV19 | ASSIAPKKQANEKLF
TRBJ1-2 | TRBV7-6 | ASSLVPGLDPRENYGYT
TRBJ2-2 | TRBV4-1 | ASSQDLSGNPHTGELF
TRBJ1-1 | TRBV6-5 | ASSEGISEAF
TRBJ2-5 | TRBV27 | ASSVGGSQETQY
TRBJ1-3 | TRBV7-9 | ASSPGRGTGNTIY
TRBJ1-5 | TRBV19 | ASSIIDRANQPQH
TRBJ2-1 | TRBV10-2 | ASLRGDEQF
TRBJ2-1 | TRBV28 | ASRRSGRGNEQF
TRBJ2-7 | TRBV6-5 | ASSQSSGIAREQY
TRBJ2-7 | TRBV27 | ASSHSTGQKNYEQY
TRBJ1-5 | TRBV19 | ASSAVFVGGVFQPQH
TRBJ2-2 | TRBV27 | ASSLGQALGELF